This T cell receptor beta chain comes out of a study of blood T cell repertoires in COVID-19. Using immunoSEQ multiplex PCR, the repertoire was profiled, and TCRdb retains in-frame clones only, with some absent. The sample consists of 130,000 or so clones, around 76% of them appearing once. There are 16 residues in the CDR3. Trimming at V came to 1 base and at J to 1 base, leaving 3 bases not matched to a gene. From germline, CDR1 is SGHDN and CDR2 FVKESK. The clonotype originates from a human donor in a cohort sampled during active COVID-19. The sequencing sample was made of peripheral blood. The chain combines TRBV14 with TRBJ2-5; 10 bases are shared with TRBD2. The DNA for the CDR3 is TGTGCCAGCAGCCAAGGGGGACTAGCGCGCCAAGAGACCCAGTACTTC. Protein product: CASSQGGLARQETQYF. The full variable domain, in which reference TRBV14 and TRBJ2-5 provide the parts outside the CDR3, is EAGVTQFPSHSVIEKGQTVTLRCDPISGHDNLYWYRRVMGKEIKFLLHFVKESKQDESGMPNNRFLAERTGGTYSTLKVQPAELEDSGVYFCASSQGGLARQETQYFGPGTRLLVL.